One and the same sample provided the 28 T cell receptor beta chains below, sequenced in a study of cytomegalovirus exposure and HLA in healthy donors. PCR used 60 Vbeta primers and 13 Jbeta primers. Assay: immunoSEQ multiplex PCR; the TCRdb copy retains only in-frame clones and omits some. The repertoire holds under 200,000 clones, with 80% as singletons. The sample taken for sequencing was PBMCs. The receptor source for this set is a woman aged 50 to 60 in good health and CMV-seronegative.

This clone appeared a single time. This CDR3 is CASSGQGAISQPQHF. The CDR3 coding sequence is TGTGCCAGCTCCGGACAGGGGGCAATCAGTCAGCCCCAGCATTTT. The chain combines TRBV2 with TRBJ1-5, with TRBD1 identical over 11 bases. The J segment lost 6 bases and the V segment lost 8 bases, leaving 9 bases of the junction unmatched. Germline values: CDR1 SNHLY, CDR2 FYNNEI. The CDR3 contains 15 residues.

In this sample, this clone turned up a few times. V gene TRBV7-2 combines with J gene TRBJ2-7, with TRBD1 as a possible D gene (6 bases). V was cut by 4 bases and J by 2 bases, with 9 bases left in between. Germline CDR1 reads SGHTA; CDR2 reads FQGNSA. The CDR3 is made up of 13 amino acids. This chain's CDR3 is CASSYSGAYEQYF. CDR3 in DNA: TGTGCCAGCAGCTACTCAGGGGCCTACGAGCAGTACTTC.

The J gene is TRBJ2-5, the V gene TRBV5-1, with D hard to call. V was cut by 1 base and J by 1 base, with 11 bases left in between. This CDR3 contains 15 residues. CDR1 is SGHRS and CDR2 is YFSETQ in the germline V gene. This CDR3 reads CASSLTPHRQETQYF. Written as DNA, the CDR3 is TGCGCCAGCAGCTTGACTCCCCATCGCCAAGAGACCCAGTACTTC. The full variable domain, in which reference TRBV5-1 and TRBJ2-5 provide the parts outside the CDR3, is KAGVTQTPRYLIKTRGQQVTLSCSPISGHRSVSWYQQTPGQGLQFLFEYFSETQRNKGNFPGRFSGRQFSNSRSEMNVSTLELGDSALYLCASSLTPHRQETQYFGPGTRLLVL.

In its sample, this clone was seen once. This chain uses TRBV13 with TRBJ1-1, with D possibly being TRBD1 (6 bases). This CDR3 comprises 12 residues. The V end lost 7 bases, the J end lost 10 bases, and 16 bases lay between the germline ends. From germline, CDR1 is PRHDT and CDR2 FYEKMQ (reference sequence). CDR3: CASMRGTSLAFF. The DNA for the CDR3 is TGTGCCAGCATGCGGGGGACAAGTTTAGCTTTCTTT.

The V gene is TRBV4-1, the J gene TRBJ2-3; 12 bases fit TRBD2. Germline-derived CDR1 and CDR2 are MGHRA and YSYEKL. The CDR3 covers 17 residues. V lost 4 bases and J lost 5; bases outside the gene matches: 10. The CDR3 coding sequence is TGCGCCAGCAGCCTCAGACTAGCGGGAGATGTAGTAGATACGCAGTATTTT. Protein: CASSLRLAGDVVDTQYF.

This chain uses TRBV7-9 with TRBJ2-3, with 10 bases fitting TRBD2. Germline assignment: CDR1 SEHNR and CDR2 FQNEAQ (reference sequence). The CDR3 consists of 17 residues. V dropped 5 bases and J dropped 8; count of bases not matched to a gene: 16. CDR3 sequence (DNA): TGTGCCAGCAGCCCGTCCTTAGAGCGGGGGGGCCAGGGTACGCAGTATTTT. The encoded protein is CASSPSLERGGQGTQYF.

CDR3: CASSFLGFNTEAFF. CDR3 sequence (DNA): TGTGCCAGCAGTTTTTTGGGCTTTAACACTGAAGCTTTCTTT. The chain recombines TRBV27 with TRBJ1-1; D is unresolved. V was trimmed by 3 bases and J by 2 bases, leaving 10 bases between them. From germline, CDR1 is MNHEY and CDR2 SMNVEV (reference sequence). The CDR3 totals 14 residues.

This chain joins TRBV6-5 and TRBJ2-5, with D possibly TRBD2 on 5 matching bases. The J call may be faulty, since TRBJ2-7 better matches the DNA end. CDR3 length equals 15 residues. The germline gives CDR1 MNHEY, CDR2 SVGAGI. The CDR3: CASSYSVLGNYEQYF. The CDR3 region has the DNA TGTGCCAGCAGTTACTCGGTTCTCGGGAACTACGAGCAGTACTTC.

The chain combines TRBV21-1 with TRBJ1-6. TRBV21-1 is a listed pseudogene. The CDR3 sequence is 10 residues long. The CDR3: CASLISPLHF. Here the CDR3 DNA reads TGTGCCAGCCTTATTTCACCCCTCCACTTT.

The chain uses TRBV5-4 and TRBJ2-2, with a weak D call TRBD1 (5 bases). This CDR3 is 15 amino acids long. The V and J ends lost 0 bases and 1 base respectively, with 7 bases between them. Germline CDR1 reads SGHNT; CDR2 reads YYREEE (reference sequence). CDR3 region: CASSLVTGNTGELFF. CDR3 bases: TGTGCCAGCAGCTTGGTAACAGGGAACACCGGGGAGCTGTTTTTT.

This rearrangement joins TRBV28 to TRBJ1-2; D is undetermined. This CDR3 contains 13 residues. In germline, CDR1 is MDHEN, CDR2 SYDVKM. The germline V and J ends were trimmed by 6 bases and 3 bases, with 11 bases remaining between them. The CDR3 DNA reads as TGTGCCAGCAGCCTAGCTGGATACTATGGCTACACCTTC. Protein sequence: CASSLAGYYGYTF.

The chain carries TRBV5-4 and TRBJ1-2, with a possible D match to TRBD1 (6 bases). This CDR3 spans 14 amino acids. Trimming left V 6 bases short and J 2 bases short, with 14 bases between. CDR1 and CDR2 (germline): SGHNT, YYREEE (reference sequence). CDR3 loop: CASNSLQGNYGYTF. CDR3 sequence (DNA): TGTGCCAGCAACTCCCTACAGGGAAACTATGGCTACACCTTC.

The J gene is TRBJ2-5, the V gene TRBV6-7, with D maybe TRBD2 (5 bases). TRBV6-7 is filed as an ORF, its function uncertain. There are 16 residues in the CDR3. V was clipped by 2 bases and J by 11 bases, with 24 bases between them. The CDR3: CASSYLPTETAWEQYF. As DNA, the CDR3 is TGTGCCAGCAGTTACCTACCGACGGAAACGGCCTGGGAGCAGTACTTC.

The genes are TRBV29-1 and TRBJ1-2; 7 bases fit TRBD1. V shed 0 bases and J 8 bases; nucleotides not matched to a gene: 9. This CDR3 comprises 14 residues. Germline V CDR1 and CDR2: SQVTM, ANQGSEA. CDR3 nucleotides: TGCAGCGTTGAAGACCCGGACAGGAACAAAGGCTACACCTTC. It translates to CSVEDPDRNKGYTF. Based on the CDR3 plus reference TRBV29-1 and TRBJ1-2, the full variable domain is SAVISQKPSRDICQRGTSLTIQCQVDSQVTMMFWYRQQPGQSLTLIATANQGSEATYESGFVIDKFPISRPNLTFSTLTVSNMSPEDSSIYLCSVEDPDRNKGYTFGSGTRLTVV.

This sequence joins TRBV4-1 and TRBJ1-6; D ambiguous. V lost 4 bases to trimming and J lost 6 bases, with 16 bases between them. The germline V gene encodes CDR1 MGHRA and CDR2 YSYEKL. The CDR3 has 16 amino acids. The CDR3 spells CASSPGLVRGNSPLHF. CDR3 nucleotide sequence: TGCGCCAGCAGCCCCGGCTTGGTCCGGGGTAATTCACCCCTCCACTTT.

V usage is TRBV10-1 and J usage is TRBJ2-3; perhaps TRBD1 as D (7 bases). Trimming stripped 5 bases from V and 1 base from J, with 10 bases between. Germline loops: CDR1 WNHNN, CDR2 SYGVQD (reference sequence). The CDR3 contains 14 residues. The CDR3 DNA sequence: TGCGCCAGCAGTACAGGGGAGGGCACAGATACGCAGTATTTT. Its translation: CASSTGEGTDTQYF.

The chain uses TRBV7-2 and TRBJ2-7; TRBD1 matches at 9 bases. This CDR3 contains 18 residues. Germline V gene data show CDR1 as SGHTA and CDR2 as FQGNSA. Trimming removed 1 base from V and 9 bases from J; junction bases left unmatched: 19. CDR3 nucleotide sequence: TGTGCCAGCAGCTTAGTTACCCCGGGACAGGGCCTTTTCATCGGGCAGTACTTC. Amino acid sequence: CASSLVTPGQGLFIGQYF.

The rearrangement joins TRBV5-4 to TRBJ2-2; D possibly corresponds to TRBD2 (6 bases). Trimming shortened V by 0 bases and J by 3 bases, and 6 bases separated the two germline ends. The CDR3 contains 14 residues. Germline V lookup: CDR1 SGHNT, CDR2 YYREEE (reference sequence). The chain's CDR3 is CASSLGGDTGELFF. The DNA of the CDR3 is TGTGCCAGCAGCTTGGGGGGGGACACCGGGGAGCTGTTTTTT.

A word on this clone: The junction departs from germline at one end; a sequencing error may be responsible. This chain connects TRBV29-1 to TRBJ1-4; possibly TRBD1 for D (6 bases). Germline CDR1 and CDR2: SQVTM and ANQGSEA. The CDR3 extends over 13 amino acids. The CDR3 nucleotides read TGCAGCGCTGAAGGACAGATTAATGAAAAACTGTTTTTT. It encodes CSAEGQINEKLFF. Variable domain in full (rest from reference TRBV29-1 and TRBJ1-4): SAVISQKPSRDICQRGTSLTIQCQVDSQVTMMFWYRQQPGQSLTLIATANQGSEATYESGFVIDKFPISRPNLTFSTLTVSNMSPEDSSIYLCSAEGQINEKLFFGSGTQLSVL.

CDR3 residues: CAISEGRLYEQYF. Here the CDR3 DNA reads TGTGCCATCAGTGAAGGCAGGCTTTACGAGCAGTACTTC. The chain is built from TRBV10-3 and TRBJ2-7, with D uncertain. Trimming pared 3 bases from V and 4 bases from J, leaving 10 bases between. The CDR3 contains 13 residues. Germline V lookup: CDR1 ENHRY, CDR2 SYGVKD.

The chain joins TRBV4-3 to TRBJ2-5, with a weak D call TRBD2 (5 bases). Germline loops: CDR1 LGHNA, CDR2 YSLEER. Trimming cost V 0 bases and J 5 bases, with 16 bases left between them. The CDR3 length is 16 residues. As DNA, the CDR3 is TGCGCCAGCAGCCAAGAGAGGCTAGCAACTTTCGAGACCCAGTACTTC. Protein sequence: CASSQERLATFETQYF.

This clone was recorded a few times. The chain links TRBV4-3 to TRBJ2-3; 9 bases fit TRBD2. The germline V gene encodes CDR1 LGHNA and CDR2 YSLEER. Losses at the gene ends were 0 bases for V and 1 base for J; bases not matched to a gene: 5. The CDR3 runs to 17 residues. The CDR3 DNA reads as TGCGCCAGCAGCCAAGATAGCGGCGGGAGGGGCACAGATACGCAGTATTTT. This gives the protein CASSQDSGGRGTDTQYF.

This clone was found a few times. V and J are TRBV6-6 and TRBJ1-1, with D uncertain. Germline CDR1 reads MNHNY; CDR2 reads SVGAGI (reference sequence). Trimming cost V 5 bases and J 7 bases, with 17 bases left between them. The CDR3 consists of 14 residues. This CDR3 is CASSPAAGSGEAFF. The CDR3 DNA reads TGTGCCAGCAGTCCCGCAGCTGGGAGTGGTGAAGCTTTCTTT.

The chain combines TRBV14 with TRBJ2-3, with 13 bases aligning to TRBD2. Per the germline V gene, CDR1 is SGHDN and CDR2 is FVKESK. This CDR3 has 19 amino acids. V shed 8 bases, J shed 4 bases, and the junction held 18 bases outside the gene matches. CDR3 coding DNA: TGTGCCAGCGGCCCGGGACTAGCGGGAACTTCTCGAGGGGCAGATACGCAGTATTTT. This codes for CASGPGLAGTSRGADTQYF.

The V call is TRBV7-2, the J call TRBJ2-3; D possibly corresponds to TRBD2 (5 bases). V lost 1 base and J lost 10, with 9 bases in between. Per germline, CDR1 SGHTA and CDR2 FQGNSA. CDR3 length: 12 amino acids. The CDR3 loop reads CASSLVEGAQYF. The CDR3 DNA reads TGTGCCAGCAGCTTAGTAGAGGGTGCGCAGTATTTT.

CDR3 nucleotide sequence: TGTGCCAGCAGCCTTGGGACTATAGCTGGGGATACGCAGTATTTT. Amino acids: CASSLGTIAGDTQYF. The chain carries TRBV11-2 and TRBJ2-3; TRBD2 agrees at 7 bases. J lost 6 bases, V lost 5 bases, and 11 bases had no gene match. The CDR3 totals 15 residues. CDR1 SGHAT and CDR2 FQNNGV come from the germline V gene.

The chain recombines TRBV19 with TRBJ1-2; D is possibly TRBD1 (6 bases). Germline assignment: CDR1 LNHDA and CDR2 SQIVND (reference sequence). The V and J ends lost 6 bases and 4 bases respectively, with 21 bases between them. The CDR3 consists of 16 residues. The CDR3 region is CASRQVPRGFGYGYTF. CDR3 bases: TGTGCCAGTAGACAGGTGCCCAGGGGCTTTGGCTATGGCTACACCTTC.

The rearrangement joins TRBV30 to TRBJ1-1; the match to TRBD1 covers 11 bases. CDR3 length equals 13 residues. CDR1 and CDR2 (germline): GTSNPN, SVGIG (reference sequence). J lost 10 bases, V lost 3 bases, and 7 bases had no gene match. CDR3 DNA sequence: TGTGCCTGGAGCGCTTCGGACAGGGGGCCAGCTTTCTTT. Its protein product is CAWSASDRGPAFF.